This section outlines one T cell receptor beta chain sequence together with its context. Its antigen remains unidentified. The data are from a study of T cell repertoires in cytomegalovirus infection. The CDR3 loop spans 17 amino acids. Germline trimming cut 3 bases from V and 8 bases from J; bases unmatched to any gene: 11. Germline CDR1 is SGHDN and CDR2 is FVKESK. TCRdb re-analysed the reads in MiXCR, keeping a single row per CDR3 protein. The profile shows about 770,000 distinct CDR3 sequences, roughly 29% of them singletons. General observations from the study: In two of eight donors, the top clonotype was HLA-C-restricted CMV-specific. Carriers of CMV plus the relevant HLA were identified by cumulative public TCR beta family frequency.

The sample consisted of cultured CD8+ T cells from PBMCs, taken from culture after CMV antigen stimulation. The chain links TRBV14 to TRBJ2-1; 12 bases agree with TRBD2. This clonotype originated in a human donor in good health (CMV status not recorded). Some clones in this sample may be carry-over from other donors' samples. The CDR3 DNA is TGTGCCAGCAGCCAGACTAGCGGGGGACTCCTCCTTCATGAGCAGTTCTTC. Protein product: CASSQTSGGLLLHEQFF. The variable domain in full, with the rest retrieved from reference TRBV14 and TRBJ2-1, is EAGVTQFPSHSVIEKGQTVTLRCDPISGHDNLYWYRRVMGKEIKFLLHFVKESKQDESGMPNNRFLAERTGGTYSTLKVQPAELEDSGVYFCASSQTSGGLLLHEQFFGPGTRLTVL.